The 21 T cell receptor beta chains below were found in one sample sequenced in a study of blood T cell repertoires in COVID-19. Clones were sequenced by immunoSEQ multiplex PCR, and TCRdb holds only the in-frame ones, with some missing. The sample includes 200,000 to 250,000 clones, 87% of them seen just once. The sequenced sample was PBMCs or T cells enriched from blood (not recorded which). The receptor set was obtained from a man in his thirties or forties who had recovered from COVID-19.

This chain joins TRBV10-3 and TRBJ2-1, with D possibly being TRBD2 (6 bases). Looked up from germline, CDR1 is ENHRY and CDR2 is SYGVKD. The germline V and J ends were trimmed by 0 bases and 9 bases, with 15 bases remaining between them. The CDR3 has 15 residues. The CDR3 bases are TGTGCCATCAGTGAGTCCGGCGGGGCCGTACCTGAGCAGTTCTTC. Translated, it gives CAISESGGAVPEQFF.

The genes are TRBV28 and TRBJ2-1; TRBD2 agrees at 8 bases. Germline CDR1 reads MDHEN; CDR2 reads SYDVKM. The CDR3 covers 13 residues. With V trimmed by 5 bases and J by 8 bases, 5 bases remained unmatched. The CDR3 DNA reads TGTGCCAGCAGTCCGGGACTAGGTTATGAGCAGTTCTTC. Protein product: CASSPGLGYEQFF.

This clone occurred a few times. The V and J genes are TRBV18 and TRBJ2-7; 12 positions agree with TRBD2. Germline V gene sequence: CDR1 KGHSH, CDR2 LQKENI. This CDR3 region has 14 residues. V lost 3 bases, J lost 5 bases, and 2 bases stayed unmatched. The CDR3 DNA sequence: TGTGCCAGCTCACCGACTAGCGGGAGTAACGAGCAGTACTTC. As protein: CASSPTSGSNEQYF.

V usage is TRBV5-1 and J usage is TRBJ2-3, with a tentative D call TRBD1 (6 bases). Per the germline V gene, CDR1 is SGHRS and CDR2 is YFSETQ. This CDR3 comprises 12 residues. The V and J ends lost 4 bases and 4 bases respectively, with 7 bases between them. The CDR3 is CASSQGSDTQYF. Written as DNA, the CDR3 is TGCGCCAGCAGCCAGGGGTCAGATACGCAGTATTTT. The whole variable domain, remainder taken from reference TRBV5-1 and TRBJ2-3, is KAGVTQTPRYLIKTRGQQVTLSCSPISGHRSVSWYQQTPGQGLQFLFEYFSETQRNKGNFPGRFSGRQFSNSRSEMNVSTLELGDSALYLCASSQGSDTQYFGPGTRLTVL.

The chain employs TRBV6-2 or TRBV6-3 and TRBJ2-2; D not certain. Looked up from germline, CDR1 is MNHEY and CDR2 is SVGEGT. V was trimmed by 5 bases and J by 0 bases, leaving 10 bases between them. This CDR3 has 15 residues. CDR3 coding DNA: TGTGCCAGCAGTCCGGGTCTAACGAACACCGGGGAGCTGTTTTTT. Translation gives CASSPGLTNTGELFF.

J is TRBJ1-2 and V is TRBV3-1 (or the pseudogene TRBV3-2); a possible D gene is TRBD1 (5 bases). Germline V gene data show CDR1 as LGHDT and CDR2 as YNNKEL (reference sequence). V lost 5 bases and J 2 bases, leaving 21 bases between the germline ends. The CDR3 length is 17 residues. The CDR3 nucleotides read TGTGCCAGCAGCGGGGTGGTGGGGCAGGCTCCAAACTATGGCTACACCTTC. Translation: CASSGVVGQAPNYGYTF.

This chain uses TRBV18 with TRBJ2-2, with D perhaps matching TRBD1 (5 bases). CDR1 and CDR2 from the germline V gene are KGHSH and LQKENI. Trimming pared 1 base from V and 3 bases from J, leaving 9 bases between. This CDR3 comprises 15 residues. The CDR3 DNA sequence: TGTGCCAGCTCACCACTTTCAGGGTACACCGGGGAGCTGTTTTTT. It translates to CASSPLSGYTGELFF.

The chain links TRBV10-1 to TRBJ2-1; TRBD2 agrees at 8 bases. With V trimmed by 8 bases and J by 0 bases, 6 bases remained unmatched. The CDR3 is 15 residues long. The germline gives CDR1 WNHNN, CDR2 SYGVQD (reference sequence). The CDR3 sequence: CASQAGGGSYNEQFF. The CDR3 DNA reads TGCGCCAGCCAGGCCGGGGGGGGCTCCTACAATGAGCAGTTCTTC.

V gene TRBV18 combines with J gene TRBJ2-7; weak D call: TRBD1 (7 bases). The CDR3 is 14 residues long. Germline V lookup: CDR1 KGHSH, CDR2 LQKENI. Trimming took off 4 bases at V and 7 bases at J, with 17 bases between the two ends. For the CDR3, the DNA is TGTGCCAGCTCACGGGGGGACAGCCCTACGGAGCAGTACTTC. It codes for CASSRGDSPTEQYF.

This chain links TRBV3-1 (or the pseudogene TRBV3-2) with TRBJ2-1, with a tentative D call TRBD2 (6 bases). V shed 6 bases and J shed 6 bases, with 21 bases lying between them. CDR1 and CDR2 from the germline V gene are LGHDT and YNNKEL (reference sequence). This CDR3 spans 16 amino acids. The CDR3 loop is CASSRNSGSKGNEQFF. The CDR3 bases are TGTGCCAGCAGTCGAAATAGCGGCTCTAAAGGCAATGAGCAGTTCTTC.

V and J are TRBV25-1 and TRBJ1-1; tentative D call: TRBD1 (5 bases). The CDR3 runs to 13 residues. Germline V gene sequence: CDR1 MGHDK, CDR2 SYGVNS. V lost 1 base, J lost 8 bases, and 11 bases lay in between. CDR3 in DNA: TGTGCCAGCAGTGAATGGGGGAGGCCAGAAGCTTTCTTT. This codes for CASSEWGRPEAFF.

The DNA of the CDR3 is TGTGCCAGCAAGAGGGTACCGGGCGAGCAGTACTTC. It translates to CASKRVPGEQYF. The rearrangement uses TRBV12-3 or TRBV12-4 and TRBJ2-7; weak D call: TRBD2 (5 bases). This CDR3 has 12 residues. Trimming shortened V by 7 bases and J by 6 bases, and 13 bases separated the two germline ends.

The rearrangement links TRBV29-1 to TRBJ1-2; 9 positions match TRBD1. Trimming took 3 bases from V and 8 from J; bases not matched to a gene: 7. Germline loops: CDR1 SQVTM, CDR2 ANQGSEA. This CDR3 has 13 residues. CDR3 bases: TGCAGCGTTGATCCCGGGACAGGGCGAGGCTACACCTTC. Its protein product is CSVDPGTGRGYTF.

This rearrangement joins TRBV2 to TRBJ2-5; D might be TRBD1 (5 bases). CDR1 is SNHLY and CDR2 is FYNNEI in the germline V gene. V lost 8 bases, J lost 4 bases, and 11 bases lay in between. CDR3 size: 12 residues. Written as DNA, the CDR3 is TGTGCCAGCCTCCAGGGCGGAGAGACCCAGTACTTC. Translated, it gives CASLQGGETQYF.

In DNA, the CDR3 is TGTGCCAGCAGTCCAGGGGGGACTAGTCCCTATGAGCAGTTCTTC. The encoded protein is CASSPGGTSPYEQFF. This chain uses TRBV28 with TRBJ2-1; D possibly corresponds to TRBD2 (8 bases). CDR3 size: 15 residues. Germline V lookup: CDR1 MDHEN, CDR2 SYDVKM. The V end lost 5 bases, the J end lost 8 bases, and 19 bases lay between the germline ends.

The rearrangement links TRBV27 to TRBJ2-5; 8 bases map to TRBD1. Per the germline V gene, CDR1 is MNHEY and CDR2 is SMNVEV (reference sequence). V gave up 8 bases and J gave up 5 bases; unmatched junction bases: 7. The CDR3 runs to 13 residues. The CDR3 region is CASSRGPGETQYF. The DNA for the CDR3 is TGTGCCAGCTCCAGGGGGCCTGGGGAGACCCAGTACTTC.

The chain couples TRBV19 to TRBJ1-4, with 9 bases fitting TRBD1. The CDR3 length is 14 residues. V was clipped by 4 bases and J by 7 bases; unmatched bases: 4. Germline values: CDR1 LNHDA, CDR2 SQIVND (reference sequence). The CDR3 DNA sequence: TGTGCCAGTAGTAACACAGGGGGCGTTGAAAAACTGTTTTTT. It is translated as CASSNTGGVEKLFF.

The gene calls are TRBV6-1 and TRBJ2-1; D is ambiguous. The germline gives CDR1 MNHNS, CDR2 SASEGT. The V end was cut by 3 bases, the J end by 8 bases, with 5 bases between. CDR3 size: 11 residues. The CDR3: CASSDPDEQFF. The CDR3 DNA reads as TGTGCCAGCAGTGATCCGGATGAGCAGTTCTTC.

The chain joins TRBV5-4 to TRBJ2-3; TRBD2 matches 16 bases. The CDR3 totals 17 residues. Germline assignment: CDR1 SGHNT and CDR2 YYREEE (reference sequence). Trimming removed 4 bases from V and 5 bases from J; junction bases left unmatched: 7. CDR3 in DNA: TGTGCCAGCAGCCTCGGGACTAGCGGGGGGGTCAAAGATACGCAGTATTTT. Encoded protein: CASSLGTSGGVKDTQYF.

V usage is TRBV4-2 and J usage is TRBJ2-7; D is possibly TRBD2 (5 bases). Germline loops: CDR1 LGHNA, CDR2 YNFKEQ. This CDR3 contains 16 residues. V lost 0 bases, J lost 5 bases, and 17 bases lay in between. The CDR3 sequence is CASSQESGYLGHEQYF. CDR3 bases: TGTGCCAGCAGCCAAGAGAGCGGCTACCTGGGCCACGAGCAGTACTTC.

The chain couples TRBV4-2 to TRBJ2-7; possible D gene TRBD2, 7 bases. CDR3 length: 15 amino acids. Germline loops: CDR1 LGHNA, CDR2 YNFKEQ. V lost 0 bases and J 5 bases, leaving 14 bases between the germline ends. The CDR3 reads CASSQEGRGVNEQYF. The CDR3 nucleotides read TGTGCCAGCAGCCAAGAGGGGAGGGGGGTGAACGAGCAGTACTTC.